The TCR beta chain described here comes from a study of blood T cell repertoires in COVID-19. Study-level information: Sources were T cells, B-cell-depleted T cells, or PBMCs; the material itself was cDNA or gDNA.

The data were produced by immunoSEQ multiplex PCR, yet TCRdb's version contains in-frame clones alone and is incomplete. The sample has around 200,000 clones, about 87% seen once. CDR3 length equals 13 residues. The V end was cut by 2 bases, the J end by 8 bases, with 10 bases between. This receptor was identified in a woman aged 25 to 39 who had recovered from COVID-19. V is TRBV12-3 or TRBV12-4 and J is TRBJ2-1; the D gene is possibly TRBD1 (5 bases). Sequencing was done on a sample of PBMCs or T cells enriched from blood (not recorded which). The CDR3 is CASSLRQGHEQFF. CDR3 in DNA: TGTGCCAGCAGTTTACGGCAGGGTCATGAGCAGTTCTTC.